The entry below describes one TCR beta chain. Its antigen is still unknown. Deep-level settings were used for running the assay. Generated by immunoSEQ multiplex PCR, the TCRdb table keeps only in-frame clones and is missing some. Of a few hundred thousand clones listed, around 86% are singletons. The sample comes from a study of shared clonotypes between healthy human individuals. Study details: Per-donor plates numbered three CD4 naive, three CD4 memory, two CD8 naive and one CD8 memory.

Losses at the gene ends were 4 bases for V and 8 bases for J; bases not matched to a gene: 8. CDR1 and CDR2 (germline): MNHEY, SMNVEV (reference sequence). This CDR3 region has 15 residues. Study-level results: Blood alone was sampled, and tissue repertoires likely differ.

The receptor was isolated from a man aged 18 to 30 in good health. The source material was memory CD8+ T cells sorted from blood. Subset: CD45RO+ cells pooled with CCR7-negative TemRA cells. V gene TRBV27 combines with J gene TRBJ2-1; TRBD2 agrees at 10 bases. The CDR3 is CASSSEEREGDEQFF. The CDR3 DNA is TGTGCCAGCAGTTCAGAGGAGCGGGAGGGAGATGAGCAGTTCTTC.